These 17 T cell receptor beta chains share one sample of origin, sequenced in a study of CD8 T cells in Susac syndrome. An input of roughly 0.45 to 1 ug of RNA was subjected to reverse transcription using random hexamers. MiXCR, applied by TCRdb to the immunoSEQ multiplex PCR reads, yields one record per CDR3 protein. The sample shows about 200,000 distinct CDR3 sequences, 85% to 95% of them seen only once. The sequenced sample consisted of CD4+ T cells from PBMCs. Every receptor here comes from a human donor in good health.

The rearrangement links TRBV10-2 to TRBJ2-7; TRBD1 is a possible D gene (5 bases). Germline CDR1 is WSHSY and CDR2 is SAAADI. The CDR3 consists of 12 residues. Trimming removed 7 bases at V and 2 bases at J, with 9 bases between. CDR3 nucleotides: TGCGCCAGCATGGGGCGGCCCTACGAGCAGTACGTC. Its protein is CASMGRPYEQYV.

The J gene is TRBJ1-1, the V gene TRBV2; tentative D call: TRBD1 (5 bases). CDR3 length: 11 residues. Germline CDR1 and CDR2: SNHLY and FYNNEI. The V end lost 6 bases, the J end lost 11 bases, and 13 bases lay between the germline ends. As DNA, the CDR3 is TGTGCCAGCAGCCCACGGGGGGGTGCTTTCTTT. Protein sequence: CASSPRGGAFF.

This chain joins TRBV24-1 and TRBJ2-1, with D possibly TRBD2 on 5 matching bases. The CDR3 extends over 14 amino acids. The germline gives CDR1 KGHDR, CDR2 SFDVKD. The ends were cut back, 2 bases at V and 8 bases at J, with 12 bases in the middle. This chain's CDR3 is CATSDSDWTYEQFF. The CDR3 nucleotides read TGTGCCACCAGTGATTCGGACTGGACTTATGAGCAGTTCTTC.

The gene calls are TRBV30 and TRBJ1-1, with no clear D. Trimming left V 3 bases short and J 1 base short, with 15 bases between. Looked up from germline, CDR1 is GTSNPN and CDR2 is SVGIG (reference sequence). The CDR3 runs to 15 residues. The CDR3 DNA reads as TGTGCCTGGAGGGAGGACGGACGTACGAACACTGAAGCTTTCTTT. It codes for CAWREDGRTNTEAFF. Filled out from reference TRBV30 and TRBJ1-1, the complete variable domain reads SQTIHQWPATLVQPVGSPLSLECTVEGTSNPNLYWYRQAAGRGLQLLFYSVGIGQISSEVPQNLSASRPQDRQFILSSKKLLLSDSGFYLCAWREDGRTNTEAFFGQGTRLTVV.

The genes are TRBV6-6 and TRBJ2-5, with a possible D match to TRBD1 (6 bases). V gave up 9 bases and J gave up 3 bases, with 14 bases separating them. The CDR3 sequence is 13 residues long. In germline, CDR1 is MNHNY, CDR2 SVGAGI (reference sequence). The CDR3 DNA follows: TGTGCCAGTCAGAGGGGGTCGGAAGAGACCCAGTACTTC. As protein: CASQRGSEETQYF.

The chain has TRBV20-1 and TRBJ2-3, with D possibly being TRBD1 or TRBD2 (6 bases each). CDR1 is DFQATT, CDR2 SNEGSKA, per germline (reference sequence). The ends were cut back, 6 bases at V and 1 base at J, with 14 bases in the middle. The CDR3 covers 14 residues. The chain's CDR3 is CSAPEGGGTDTQYF. CDR3 coding DNA: TGCAGTGCACCGGAGGGGGGCGGCACAGATACGCAGTATTTT.

This sequence joins TRBV20-1 and TRBJ1-5; possible D gene TRBD1, 5 bases. CDR1 and CDR2 from the germline V gene are DFQATT and SNEGSKA (reference sequence). The CDR3 spans 15 residues. Trimming shortened V by 3 bases and J by 5 bases, and 17 bases separated the two germline ends. CDR3 sequence: CSASPKDKTDQPQHF. The CDR3 coding sequence is TGCAGTGCTAGTCCAAAGGACAAAACGGATCAGCCCCAGCATTTT.

The chain combines TRBV3-1 with TRBJ1-2; 8 bases line up with TRBD1. Germline CDR1 LGHDT, CDR2 YNNKEL (reference sequence). This CDR3 has 13 amino acids. With V trimmed by 1 base and J by 8 bases, 3 bases remained unmatched. The DNA of the CDR3 is TGTGCCAGCAGCCAAGGGACAGGGATAGGCTACACCTTC. Its protein is CASSQGTGIGYTF. Variable domain in full (rest from reference TRBV3-1 and TRBJ1-2): DTAVSQTPKYLVTQMGNDKSIKCEQNLGHDTMYWYKQDSKKFLKIMFSYNNKELIINETVPNRFSPKSPDKAHLNLHINSLELGDSAVYFCASSQGTGIGYTFGSGTRLTVV.

This chain connects TRBV20-1 to TRBJ2-3; D is uncertain. V lost 5 bases and J 4 bases, leaving 7 bases between the germline ends. Germline CDR1 and CDR2: DFQATT and SNEGSKA (reference sequence). The length of the CDR3 is 11 residues. The CDR3 loop is CSAADPDTQYF. Written as DNA, the CDR3 is TGCAGTGCTGCGGATCCAGATACGCAGTATTTT.

This chain joins TRBV9 and TRBJ2-1, with D maybe TRBD1 (6 bases). Trimming removed 1 base at V and 5 bases at J, with 13 bases between. There are 15 residues in the CDR3. The germline V gene encodes CDR1 SGDLS and CDR2 YYNGEE. Here the CDR3 reads CASSVLPDRNNEQFF. The CDR3, as DNA: TGTGCCAGCAGCGTACTCCCTGACAGGAACAATGAGCAGTTCTTC.

V is TRBV7-7 and J is TRBJ2-3; TRBD2 matches at 13 bases. The germline V gene encodes CDR1 SSHAT and CDR2 FNYEAQ (reference sequence). The CDR3 covers 18 residues. The trim removed 5 bases at V and 0 bases at J, leaving 8 bases unmatched. The CDR3 bases are TGTGCCAGCAGCCCCGGACTAGCGGGGGTTACTAGCACAGATACGCAGTATTTT. Translated: CASSPGLAGVTSTDTQYF.

The CDR3 loop is CAWSHEKLEKLFF. CDR3 nucleotides: TGTGCCTGGAGTCATGAGAAGTTGGAGAAACTGTTTTTT. The genes are TRBV30 and TRBJ1-4; no clear D. The V end was cut by 2 bases, the J end by 11 bases, with 15 bases between. The germline V gene encodes CDR1 GTSNPN and CDR2 SVGIG (reference sequence). CDR3 length: 13 amino acids.

This clonotype was seen only once. The rearrangement joins TRBV20-1 to TRBJ2-1; no firm D call. Germline values: CDR1 DFQATT, CDR2 SNEGSKA (reference sequence). V was pared by 5 bases and J by 5 bases, with 13 bases between. This CDR3 spans 13 amino acids. CDR3 amino acids: CSAPQSRDNEQFF. The CDR3, as DNA: TGCAGTGCTCCACAAAGTAGAGACAATGAGCAGTTCTTC.

The count of this clonotype is one. The rearrangement links TRBV20-1 to TRBJ2-4, with D possibly being TRBD2 (5 bases). Deletions cut 5 bases from V and 8 bases from J, with 13 bases between. This CDR3 contains 12 residues. The germline gives CDR1 DFQATT, CDR2 SNEGSKA (reference sequence). CDR3 nucleotides: TGCAGTGCTGGCCGGGGTTACGACATTCAGTACTTC. It yields the protein CSAGRGYDIQYF.

The V gene is TRBV27, the J gene TRBJ1-2, with 7 bases lining up with TRBD1. This CDR3 comprises 13 residues. CDR1 MNHEY and CDR2 SMNVEV come from the germline V gene (reference sequence). V shed 10 bases and J 7 bases; nucleotides not matched to a gene: 12. The CDR3 spells CATFFTGVGGYTF. CDR3 sequence (DNA): TGTGCCACCTTCTTCACAGGGGTAGGTGGCTACACCTTC.

The chain has TRBV29-1 and TRBJ2-1; unclear D gene. Per the germline V gene, CDR1 is SQVTM and CDR2 is ANQGSEA. V was trimmed by 8 bases and J by 6 bases, leaving 8 bases between them. The CDR3 contains 10 residues. CDR3 nucleotides: TGCAGCATCCTCCTCAATGAGCAGTTCTTC. Translated, it gives CSILLNEQFF.

The chain recombines TRBV29-1 with TRBJ2-3, with 7 bases fitting TRBD2. With 2 bases clipped from V and 4 bases from J, the junction kept 6 bases outside the gene matches. The V gene's germline CDR1 is SQVTM and CDR2 ANQGSEA. The CDR3 consists of 14 residues. CDR3 sequence reads: CSVEPAGSPDTQYF. The CDR3 coding sequence is TGCAGCGTTGAACCAGCGGGGTCCCCAGATACGCAGTATTTT.